This T cell receptor beta chain was sequenced for a study of identical twins. Deletions cut 5 bases from V and 7 bases from J, with 9 bases between. The germline CDR1 and CDR2 sequences are SGDLS and YYNGEE. This CDR3 is built from 11 residues. This clonotype was found many times. The antigen is undetermined. It was template switching that added a universal primer site, and there were unique molecular identifiers on the cDNA. TCRdb re-analysed the 5' RACE reads in MiXCR, keeping a single row per CDR3 protein. Counted here are fewer than 250,000 distinct CDR3 sequences, roughly 7.5% occurring once; the ten biggest clones make up less than 6.5%. Study-level findings and limits: Those out-of-frame alpha sequences shared by twins showed an excess of low generation probability.

The data were also submitted as part of a second study, on yellow fever vaccine responses in identical twins.

This TCR came from a woman between 18 and 29 years old in good health. Sequenced: CD8+ T cells sorted from blood. The chain links TRBV9 to TRBJ1-2, with D possibly TRBD1 on 6 matching bases. CDR3 DNA: TGTGCCAGCAGACAGGGTGGTGGCTACACCTTC. This codes for CASRQGGGYTF.